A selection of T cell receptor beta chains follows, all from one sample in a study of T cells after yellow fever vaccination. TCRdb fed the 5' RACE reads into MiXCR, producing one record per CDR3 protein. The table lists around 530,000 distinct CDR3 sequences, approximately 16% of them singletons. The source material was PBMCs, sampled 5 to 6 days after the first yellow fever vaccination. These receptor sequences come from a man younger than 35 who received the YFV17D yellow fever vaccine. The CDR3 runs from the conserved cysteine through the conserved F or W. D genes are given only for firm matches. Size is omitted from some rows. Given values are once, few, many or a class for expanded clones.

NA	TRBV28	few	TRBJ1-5	CASSLLQAPVSQPQHF	TGTGCCAGCAGTTTATTACAGGCACCGGTAAGCCAGCCCCAGCATTTT
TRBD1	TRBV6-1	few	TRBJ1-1	CASSAHRGWNTEAFF	TGTGCCAGCAGTGCGCACAGGGGTTGGAACACTGAAGCTTTCTTT
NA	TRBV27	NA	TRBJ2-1	CASSFTGQFF	TGTGCCAGCAGTTTCACAGGGCAGTTCTTC
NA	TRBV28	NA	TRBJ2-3	CASSLQGTFTDTQYF	TGTGCCAGCAGTTTACAGGGAACCTTTACAGATACGCAGTATTTT
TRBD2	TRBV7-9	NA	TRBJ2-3	CASSIQAGAPTDTQYF	TGTGCCAGCAGTATCCAAGCGGGGGCCCCCACAGATACGCAGTATTTT
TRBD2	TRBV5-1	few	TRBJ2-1	CASSTGTSGGEPYNEQFF	TGCGCCAGCAGCACCGGGACTAGCGGGGGGGAACCTTACAATGAGCAGTTCTTC
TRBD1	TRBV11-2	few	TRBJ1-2	CASSRERTGYGYTF	TGTGCCAGCAGCCGTGAGAGGACAGGCTATGGCTACACCTTC
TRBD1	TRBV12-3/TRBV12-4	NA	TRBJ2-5	CASSSGDRGRKETQYF	TGTGCCAGCAGTTCAGGTGACAGGGGGAGGAAAGAGACCCAGTACTTC
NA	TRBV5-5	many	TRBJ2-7	CASSLEWGSYEQYF	TGTGCCAGCAGCTTGGAGTGGGGGTCCTACGAGCAGTACTTC
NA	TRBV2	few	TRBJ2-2	CASSARWLGDQAGELFF	TGTGCCAGCAGCGCCAGGTGGTTGGGGGATCAGGCCGGGGAGCTGTTTTTT
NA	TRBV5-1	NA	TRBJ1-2	CASSLGDNNYGYTF	TGCGCCAGCAGCTTGGGAGACAATAACTATGGCTACACCTTC
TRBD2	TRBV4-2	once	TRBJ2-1	CASSQEGRTSGGYLDEQFF	TGTGCCAGCAGCCAAGAGGGGCGGACTAGCGGGGGGTACTTAGATGAGCAGTTCTTC
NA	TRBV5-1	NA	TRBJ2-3	CASSFNGVRTDTQYF	TGCGCCAGCAGCTTCAACGGGGTCCGCACAGATACGCAGTATTTT
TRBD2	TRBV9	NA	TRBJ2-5	CASSNPRLAGLQETQYF	TGTGCCAGCAGCAACCCCCGACTAGCGGGGCTCCAAGAGACCCAGTACTTC
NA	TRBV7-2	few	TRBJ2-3	CASSSTTGPDTQYF	TGTGCCAGCAGCTCCACTACAGGGCCAGATACGCAGTATTTT
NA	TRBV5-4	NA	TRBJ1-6	CASTLGGRGDSPLHF	TGTGCCAGCACCCTAGGGGGACGGGGCGATTCACCCCTCCACTTT
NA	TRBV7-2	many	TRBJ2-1	CASSLERPSYNEQFF	TGTGCCAGCAGTTTAGAAAGACCCTCCTACAATGAGCAGTTCTTC
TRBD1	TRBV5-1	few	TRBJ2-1	CASSSGQNYNEQFF	TGCGCCAGCAGCTCGGGACAGAACTACAATGAGCAGTTCTTC
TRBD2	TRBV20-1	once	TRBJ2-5	CSGALLAGRQETQYF	TGCAGTGGAGCACTATTAGCGGGGCGTCAAGAGACCCAGTACTTC
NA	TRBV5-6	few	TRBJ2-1	CASLLGSHEQFF	TGTGCCAGCCTACTGGGTAGCCATGAGCAGTTCTTC
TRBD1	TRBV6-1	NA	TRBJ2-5	CASSMTGGWETQYF	TGTGCCAGCAGTATGACAGGGGGCTGGGAGACCCAGTACTTC
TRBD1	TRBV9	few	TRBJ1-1	CASSPNPGTEFMNTEAFF	TGTGCCAGCAGCCCCAACCCCGGGACAGAATTTATGAACACTGAAGCTTTCTTT
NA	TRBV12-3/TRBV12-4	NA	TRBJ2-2	CASSFRSPGELFF	TGTGCCAGCAGTTTCCGGAGCCCCGGGGAGCTGTTTTTT
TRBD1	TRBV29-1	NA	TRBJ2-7	CSAARDREYDEQYF	TGCAGCGCTGCCCGGGACAGGGAGTATGACGAGCAGTACTTC
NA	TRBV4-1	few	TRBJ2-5	CASSQDYLAGRQTQYF	TGCGCCAGCAGCCAAGATTACTTGGCGGGGAGACAGACCCAGTACTTC
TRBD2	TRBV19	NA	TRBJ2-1	CASILTSGGVNEQFF	TGTGCCAGTATCCTTACTAGCGGGGGGGTTAATGAGCAGTTCTTC
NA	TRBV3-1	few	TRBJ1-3	CASSQDSRAGNTIYF	TGTGCCAGCAGCCAAGACAGTAGGGCTGGAAACACCATATATTTT
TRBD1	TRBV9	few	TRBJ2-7	CASSAPLGQDSYEQYF	TGTGCCAGCAGCGCACCCCTCGGACAGGACTCCTACGAGCAGTACTTC
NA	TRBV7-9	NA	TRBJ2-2	CASSLLGFPTGELFF	TGTGCCAGCAGCTTATTAGGATTTCCCACCGGGGAGCTGTTTTTT
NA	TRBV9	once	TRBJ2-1	CASSVGSGNYNEQFF	TGTGCCAGCAGCGTAGGCAGCGGAAACTACAATGAGCAGTTCTTC
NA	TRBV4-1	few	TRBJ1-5	CASSQDLSYPQPQHF	TGCGCCAGCAGCCAAGATTTAAGTTACCCTCAGCCCCAGCATTTT
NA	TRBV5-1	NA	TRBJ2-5	CASSLVGGGGLETQYF	TGCGCCAGCAGCTTGGTTGGGGGCGGCGGATTGGAGACCCAGTACTTC
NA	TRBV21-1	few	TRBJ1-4	CASSKGVGHHVPKKLFF	TGTGCCAGCAGCAAAGGGGTAGGACACCACGTGCCCAAGAAACTGTTTTTT
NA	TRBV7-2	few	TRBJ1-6	CASSLSQGPRSPLHF	TGTGCCAGCAGCTTAAGCCAGGGGCCCAGATCACCCCTCCACTTT
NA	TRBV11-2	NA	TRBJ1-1	CASSLHSGTQTTEAFF	TGTGCCAGCAGCTTACACTCCGGGACACAGACCACTGAAGCTTTCTTT